One TCR beta chain is described in this entry. Its antigen remains unidentified. No base quality information exists; no much larger clone differs at one position. This entry is derived from a study of T cell responses to AZD1222 COVID-19 vaccine (TCRdb year 2021). Describing the broader study: TCR sequencing was performed for roughly 250 trial participants, of whom around 210 were given two doses of AZD1222 and roughly 25 were given two doses of MenACWY control vaccine. Enrollment into the trials was organized by age into subgroups of 18-55, 56-69 and 70-plus years, and those subgroups contained about 160, 30 and 59 TCR-sequenced participants, respectively. What the study reported, not specific to this receptor: Participants were mostly white British and included more females than males, and it was suggested by the authors that clonal diversity may have been underestimated. Reportedly, almost half of the unique spike-specific TCRs recognized epitopes lying outside the regions that are mutated in the B.1.351 and B.1.1.7 variants. A significant rise in spike-specific TCR breadth and depth was observed after two AZD1222 doses relative to day 0 and relative to MenACWY recipients. The 56-69-year group was small, and its depth increase did not reach significance, likely because of low power. Conclusions about previously exposed vaccinees are limited because only 6 or 7 AZD1222 recipients were SARS-CoV-2 seropositive at baseline. Because no day 14 peak-response samples were available, the repertoires could be characterized only after the peak T cell response. The vaccine-associated CD4 TCRs covered the entire spike protein, and the dominant responses fell in regions 160-218 and 743-854.

In light of the paper, this sample's time point label describes: about 28 days (+/-7) after the second vaccine dose. AZD1222 recipients whose second dose came at about 4 weeks and those whose second dose came at about 12 weeks were combined into one group, since spike-specific TCR depth and breadth did not differ between the two schedules. Vaccinee samples were obtained from the UK trials COV001 and COV002, which included a single-blind randomized controlled phase 2/3 trial of AZD1222 (ChAdOx1 nCoV-19) in healthy adults. For TCRbeta chain sequencing, PBMC samples were collected from trial participants at day 0 and at day 28 after the second dose. The CDR3 regions of human TCRbeta chains were analyzed by immunosequencing. The authors' analysis ran thus. Repertoire TCRs were matched against a reference library of SARS-CoV-2-specific TCRs generated with the MIRA antigen-specificity platform. Breadth was defined as the fraction of unique TCRs that were SARS-CoV-2-associated, and depth was defined as the fraction of total T cells that were SARS-CoV-2-associated. Using the MIRA data, each spike-specific TCR was assigned both to the spike region to which the TCR was reactive and to a CD4 or CD8 class. Log10-transformed breadth and depth values were compared by one-way ANOVA with Sidak's multiple comparisons tests. In its TCRdb copy, this immuneACCESS table keeps in-frame sequences only and misses some clones. Where compared with another copy, unresolved V genes explain less than half of these, and the others have no known cause. The D gene and trimming were derived from the DNA, and the V and J assignments and clone size from that table. Within this sample are approximately 100,000 clones, with nearly 90% of them counted one time only. Over 2% of the sample comes from the top ten.

Looking up the germline V gene yields CDR1 SGHTA and CDR2 FQGNSA. Germline trimming: 5 bases from V, 2 bases from J; junction bases outside gene matches: 6. The CDR3 measures 15 amino acids from cysteine to phenylalanine. Left in the record is the CDR3 DNA by itself, 45 bases read in frame from the first base. The sample here was peripheral blood, taken 28 days after the second AZD1222 dose. The sequence is built from TRBV7-2 and TRBJ1-3, with TRBD1 identical over 7 junction bases. The TCR comes from an adult who received the AZD1222 COVID-19 vaccine. For the CDR3, the sequence is CASSPPDRAGNTIYF. The sequenced DNA is TGTGCCAGCAGCCCCCCCGACAGGGCTGGAAACACCATATATTTT. The full variable domain, with segments outside the CDR3 supplied by the reference TRBV7-2 and TRBJ1-3 proteins, appears as GAGVSQSPSNKVTEKGKDVELRCDPISGHTALYWYRQSLGQGLEFLIYFQGNSAPDKSGLPSDRFSAERTGGSVSTLTIQRTQQEDSAVYLCASSPPDRAGNTIYFGEGSWLTVV.